This T cell receptor (beta chain) was sequenced for a study of cytomegalovirus exposure and HLA in healthy donors. Study results and caveats: The study put 150 to 200 TCR beta chains on its list as cytomegalovirus-associated. A few of the chains that were CMV-associated were confirmed in vitro to be specific for CMV antigens.

Assay: immunoSEQ multiplex PCR; the TCRdb copy retains only in-frame clones and omits some. Of around 170,000 clones listed, 88% are singletons. Trimming left V 4 bases short and J 3 bases short, with 12 bases between. This CDR3 has 14 residues. From germline, CDR1 is SNHLY and CDR2 FYNNEI. For this clone: The antigen is undetermined.

Among the 110 or so subjects of the validation cohort, separate from the roughly 730-subject first cohort, were the donors. This clonotype originated in a young man in good health and CMV-seronegative. Sequencing used PBMCs. This chain connects TRBV2 to TRBJ1-1; D is unclear. The CDR3 protein is CASSGLRGHTEAFF. CDR3 DNA sequence: TGTGCCAGCAGTGGACTTAGAGGGCACACTGAAGCTTTCTTT. Full variable domain (missing parts from reference TRBV2 and TRBJ1-1): EPEVTQTPSHQVTQMGQEVILRCVPISNHLYFYWYRQILGQKVEFLVSFYNNEISEKSEIFDDQFSVERPDGSNFTLKIRSTKLEDSAMYFCASSGLRGHTEAFFGQGTRLTVV.